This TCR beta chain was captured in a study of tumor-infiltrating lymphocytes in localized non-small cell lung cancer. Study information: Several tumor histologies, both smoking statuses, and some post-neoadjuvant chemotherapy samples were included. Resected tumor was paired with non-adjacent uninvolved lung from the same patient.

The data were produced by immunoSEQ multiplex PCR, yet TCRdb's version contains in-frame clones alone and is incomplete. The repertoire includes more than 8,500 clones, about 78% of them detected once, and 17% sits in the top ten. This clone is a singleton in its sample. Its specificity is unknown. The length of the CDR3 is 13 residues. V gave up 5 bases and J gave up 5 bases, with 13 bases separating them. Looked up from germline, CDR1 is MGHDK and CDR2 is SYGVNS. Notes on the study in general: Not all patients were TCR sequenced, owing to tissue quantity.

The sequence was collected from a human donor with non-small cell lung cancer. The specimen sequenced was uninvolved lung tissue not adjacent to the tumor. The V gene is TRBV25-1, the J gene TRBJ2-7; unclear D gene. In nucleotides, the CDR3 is TGTGCCAGCAGTCCGTACCCCCACGACGAGCAGTACTTC. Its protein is CASSPYPHDEQYF.